The source of this T cell receptor (beta chain) is a study of cytomegalovirus exposure and HLA in healthy donors. Study as a whole: The use of the same platform for the 120 or so validation repertoires and the roughly 700 first-cohort repertoires was reported by a later analysis. Study results and limitations: The classifier was said to identify cytomegalovirus status with high specificity and sensitivity. In the 130 or so validation repertoires, a later analysis found that first-cohort TCR clusters tended to co-occur. Researchers catalogued approximately 160 TCR beta chains as cytomegalovirus-associated.

With regard to this clone: What it recognizes is unknown.

Clones were sequenced by immunoSEQ multiplex PCR, and TCRdb holds only the in-frame ones, with some missing. This table holds 190,000 or so clones, about 80% found once. Sequencing was done on a sample of PBMCs. This sequence originates from a young woman in good health and CMV-seropositive.

The CDR3 region is CASSAGTGGYGYTF. DNA for the CDR3: TGTGCCAGCAGTGCCGGGACAGGGGGCTATGGCTACACCTTC. The chain is built from TRBV27 and TRBJ1-2, with 11 positions matching TRBD1. Germline trimming cut 5 bases from V and 4 bases from J; bases unmatched to any gene: 3. This CDR3 is 14 amino acids long. Germline lookup yields CDR1 MNHEY and CDR2 SMNVEV (reference sequence).